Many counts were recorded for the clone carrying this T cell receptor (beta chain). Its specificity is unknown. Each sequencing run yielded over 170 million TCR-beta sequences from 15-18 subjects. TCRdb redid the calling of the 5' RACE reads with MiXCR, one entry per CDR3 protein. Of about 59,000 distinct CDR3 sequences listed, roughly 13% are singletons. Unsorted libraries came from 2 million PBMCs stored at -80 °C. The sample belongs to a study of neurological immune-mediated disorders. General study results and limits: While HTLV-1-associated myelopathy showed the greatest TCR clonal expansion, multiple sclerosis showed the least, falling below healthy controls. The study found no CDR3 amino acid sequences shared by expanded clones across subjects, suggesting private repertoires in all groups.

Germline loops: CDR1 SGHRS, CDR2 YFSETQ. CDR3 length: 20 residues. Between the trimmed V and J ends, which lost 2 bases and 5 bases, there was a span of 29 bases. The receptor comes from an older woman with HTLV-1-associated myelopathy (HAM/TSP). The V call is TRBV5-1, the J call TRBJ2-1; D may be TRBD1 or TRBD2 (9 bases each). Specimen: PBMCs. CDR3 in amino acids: CASSLQTGGSSSGRHNEQFF. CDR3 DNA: TGCGCCAGCAGCTTACAAACAGGGGGCAGTAGTAGCGGGAGACACAATGAGCAGTTCTTC.